This T cell receptor (beta chain) was found in a study of cytomegalovirus exposure and HLA in healthy donors. General observations from the study: V- and J-gene trimming in TCR beta was tied to a missense DCLRE1C variant by an analysis performed later. Available immune exposure information was restricted to CMV serostatus only. Associated with HLA alleles at 0.05 false discovery rate in a later analysis were 16,951 TCR beta sequences.

With 60 Vbeta and 13 Jbeta primers, the PCR was carried out. Clones were read by immunoSEQ multiplex PCR, and TCRdb kept only the in-frame ones, dropping some. Of approximately 210,000 clones in the sample, 79% are singletons; the top ten hold roughly 1.5%. Germline CDR1 is SGHVS and CDR2 is FQNEAQ. CDR3 length equals 14 residues. V lost 3 bases, J lost 9 bases, and 5 bases stayed unmatched. Of note for this clone: Its antigen is not identified.

Sequenced: PBMCs. The sequence was collected from a girl aged 10 to 17 in good health and CMV-seropositive. The V gene is TRBV7-8, the J gene TRBJ2-1, with TRBD1 matching over 10 bases. The CDR3: CASSLRQGAGEQFF. As DNA, the CDR3 is TGTGCCAGCAGCTTGCGACAGGGGGCCGGTGAGCAGTTCTTC.